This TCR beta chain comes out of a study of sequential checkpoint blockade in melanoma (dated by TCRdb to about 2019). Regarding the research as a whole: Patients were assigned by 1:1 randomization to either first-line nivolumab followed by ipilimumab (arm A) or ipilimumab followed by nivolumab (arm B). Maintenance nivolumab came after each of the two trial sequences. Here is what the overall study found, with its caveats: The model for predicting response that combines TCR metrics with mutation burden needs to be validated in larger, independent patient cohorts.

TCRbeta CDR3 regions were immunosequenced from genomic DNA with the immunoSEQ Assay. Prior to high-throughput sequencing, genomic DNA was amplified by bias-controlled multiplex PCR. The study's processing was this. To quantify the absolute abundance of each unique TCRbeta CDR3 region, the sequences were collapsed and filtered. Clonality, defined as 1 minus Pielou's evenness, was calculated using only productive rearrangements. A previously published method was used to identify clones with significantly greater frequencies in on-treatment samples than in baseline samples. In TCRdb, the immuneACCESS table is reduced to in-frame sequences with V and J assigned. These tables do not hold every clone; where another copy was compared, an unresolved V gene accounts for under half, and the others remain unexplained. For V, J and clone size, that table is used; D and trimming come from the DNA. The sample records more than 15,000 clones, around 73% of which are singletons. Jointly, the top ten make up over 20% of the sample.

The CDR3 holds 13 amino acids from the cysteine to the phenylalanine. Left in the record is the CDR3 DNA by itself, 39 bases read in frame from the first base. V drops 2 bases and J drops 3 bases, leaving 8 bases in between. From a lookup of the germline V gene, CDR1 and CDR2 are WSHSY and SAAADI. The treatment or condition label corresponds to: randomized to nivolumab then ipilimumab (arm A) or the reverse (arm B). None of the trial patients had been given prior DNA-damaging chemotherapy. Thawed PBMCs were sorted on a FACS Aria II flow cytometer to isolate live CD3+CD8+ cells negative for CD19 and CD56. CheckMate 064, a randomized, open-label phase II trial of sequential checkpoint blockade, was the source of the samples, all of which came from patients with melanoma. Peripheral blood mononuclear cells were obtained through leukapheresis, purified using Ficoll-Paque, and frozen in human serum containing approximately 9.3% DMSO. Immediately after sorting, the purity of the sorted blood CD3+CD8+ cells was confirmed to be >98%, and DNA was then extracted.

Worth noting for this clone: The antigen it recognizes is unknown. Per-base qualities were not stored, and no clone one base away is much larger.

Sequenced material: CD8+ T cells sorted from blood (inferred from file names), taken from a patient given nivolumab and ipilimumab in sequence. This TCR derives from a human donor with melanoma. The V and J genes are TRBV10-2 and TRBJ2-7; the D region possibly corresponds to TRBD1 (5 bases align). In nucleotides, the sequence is TGCGCCAGCAGTGAGAAGACAGTCTACGAGCAGTACTTC. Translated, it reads CASSEKTVYEQYF.